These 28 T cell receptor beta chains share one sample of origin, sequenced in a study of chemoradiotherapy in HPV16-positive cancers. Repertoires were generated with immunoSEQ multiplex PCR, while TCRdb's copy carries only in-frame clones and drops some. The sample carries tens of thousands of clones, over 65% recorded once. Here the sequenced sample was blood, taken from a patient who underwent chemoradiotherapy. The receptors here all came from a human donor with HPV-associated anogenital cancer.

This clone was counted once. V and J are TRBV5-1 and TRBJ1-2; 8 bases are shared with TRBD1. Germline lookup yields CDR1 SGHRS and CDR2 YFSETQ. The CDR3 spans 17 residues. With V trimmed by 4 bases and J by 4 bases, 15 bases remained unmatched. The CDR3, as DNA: TGCGCCAGCAGCCCCGGGACAGGACGGGGGGGGACCTATGGCTACACCTTC. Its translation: CASSPGTGRGGTYGYTF.

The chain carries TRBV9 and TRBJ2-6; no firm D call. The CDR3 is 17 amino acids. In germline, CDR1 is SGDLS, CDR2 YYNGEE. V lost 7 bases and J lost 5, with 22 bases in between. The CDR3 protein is CASHSVYKQSRANVLTF. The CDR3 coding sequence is TGTGCCAGCCATTCAGTGTACAAACAAAGTCGGGCCAACGTCCTGACTTTC.

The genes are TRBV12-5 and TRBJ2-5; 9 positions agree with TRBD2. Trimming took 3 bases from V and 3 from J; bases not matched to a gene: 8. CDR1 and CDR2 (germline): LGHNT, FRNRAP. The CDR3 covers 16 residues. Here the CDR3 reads CASGLPRTSVKETQYF. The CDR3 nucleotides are TGTGCTAGTGGTTTACCTCGGACTAGCGTTAAAGAGACCCAGTACTTC.

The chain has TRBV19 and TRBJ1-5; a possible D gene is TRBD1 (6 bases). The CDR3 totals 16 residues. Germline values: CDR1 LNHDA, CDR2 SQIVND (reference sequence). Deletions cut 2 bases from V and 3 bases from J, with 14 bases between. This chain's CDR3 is CASSILIDRFNQPQHF. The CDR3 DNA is TGTGCCAGTAGTATATTAATCGACAGGTTCAATCAGCCCCAGCATTTT. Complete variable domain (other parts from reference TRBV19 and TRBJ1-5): DGGITQSPKYLFRKEGQNVTLSCEQNLNHDAMYWYRQDPGQGLRLIYYSQIVNDFQKGDIAEGYSVSREKKESFPLTVTSAQKNPTAFYLCASSILIDRFNQPQHFGDGTRLSIL.

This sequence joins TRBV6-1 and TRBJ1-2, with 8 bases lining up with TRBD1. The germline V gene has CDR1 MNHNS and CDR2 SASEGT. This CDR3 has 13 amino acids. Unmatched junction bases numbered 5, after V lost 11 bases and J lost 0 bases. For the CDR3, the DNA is TGTGCCTTGGGGACAGGAACTAACTATGGCTACACCTTC. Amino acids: CALGTGTNYGYTF.

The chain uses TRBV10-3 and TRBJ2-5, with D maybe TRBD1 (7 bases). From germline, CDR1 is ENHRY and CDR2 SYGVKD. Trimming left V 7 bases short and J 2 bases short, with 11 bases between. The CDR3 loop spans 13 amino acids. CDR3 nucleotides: TGTGCCATCAAGGGGGCGGGACAAGAGACCCAGTACTTC. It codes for CAIKGAGQETQYF.

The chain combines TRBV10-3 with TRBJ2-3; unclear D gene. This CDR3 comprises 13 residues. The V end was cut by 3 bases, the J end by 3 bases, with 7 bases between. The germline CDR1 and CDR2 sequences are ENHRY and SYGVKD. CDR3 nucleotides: TGTGCCATCAGTGATAGAGTAACAGATACGCAGTATTTT. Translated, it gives CAISDRVTDTQYF.

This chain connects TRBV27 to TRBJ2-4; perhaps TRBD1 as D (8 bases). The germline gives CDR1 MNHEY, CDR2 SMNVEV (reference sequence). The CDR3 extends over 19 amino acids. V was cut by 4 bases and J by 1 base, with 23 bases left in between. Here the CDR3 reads CASSSGTGGPLAAKNIQYF. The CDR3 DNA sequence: TGTGCCAGCAGTTCCGGCACAGGGGGGCCACTAGCGGCCAAAAACATTCAGTACTTC.

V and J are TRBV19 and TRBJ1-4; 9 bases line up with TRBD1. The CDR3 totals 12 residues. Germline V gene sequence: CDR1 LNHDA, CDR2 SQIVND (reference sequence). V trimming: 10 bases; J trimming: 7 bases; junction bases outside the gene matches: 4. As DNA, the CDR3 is TGTGCCACCGGGACAGGGCGTGAAAAACTGTTTTTT. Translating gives CATGTGREKLFF.

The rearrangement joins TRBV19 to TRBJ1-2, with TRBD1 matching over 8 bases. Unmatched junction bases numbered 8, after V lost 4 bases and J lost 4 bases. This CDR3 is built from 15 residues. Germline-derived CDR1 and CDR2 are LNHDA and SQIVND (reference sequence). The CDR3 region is CASSRGDRSLYGYTF. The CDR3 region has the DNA TGTGCCAGTAGTAGGGGGGACAGGTCCCTCTATGGCTACACCTTC.

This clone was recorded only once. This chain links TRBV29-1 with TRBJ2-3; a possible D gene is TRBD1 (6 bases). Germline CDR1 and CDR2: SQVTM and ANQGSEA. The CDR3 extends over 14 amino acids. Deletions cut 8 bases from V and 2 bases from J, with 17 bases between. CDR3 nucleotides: TGCAGCCTATCGAGAGGGGGTAACACAGATACGCAGTATTTT. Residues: CSLSRGGNTDTQYF.

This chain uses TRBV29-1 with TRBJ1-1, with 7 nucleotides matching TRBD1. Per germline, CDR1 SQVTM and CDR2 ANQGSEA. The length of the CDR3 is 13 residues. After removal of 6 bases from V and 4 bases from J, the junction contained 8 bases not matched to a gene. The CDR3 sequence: CSVTRRGTTEAFF. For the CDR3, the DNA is TGCAGCGTGACGCGCAGGGGGACCACTGAAGCTTTCTTT.

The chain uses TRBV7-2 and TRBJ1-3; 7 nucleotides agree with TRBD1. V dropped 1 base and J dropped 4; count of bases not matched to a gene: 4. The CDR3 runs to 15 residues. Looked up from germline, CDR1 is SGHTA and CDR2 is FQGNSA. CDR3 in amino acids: CASSLVGTEGNTIYF. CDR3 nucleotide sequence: TGTGCCAGCAGCTTAGTCGGGACAGAAGGAAACACCATATATTTT. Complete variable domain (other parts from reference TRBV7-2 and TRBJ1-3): GAGVSQSPSNKVTEKGKDVELRCDPISGHTALYWYRQSLGQGLEFLIYFQGNSAPDKSGLPSDRFSAERTGGSVSTLTIQRTQQEDSAVYLCASSLVGTEGNTIYFGEGSWLTVV.

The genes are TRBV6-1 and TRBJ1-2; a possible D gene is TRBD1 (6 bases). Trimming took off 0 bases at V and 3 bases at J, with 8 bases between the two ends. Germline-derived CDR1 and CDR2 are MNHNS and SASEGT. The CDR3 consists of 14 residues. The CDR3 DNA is TGTGCCAGCAGTGAAGCAGGGGGTGACTATGGCTACACCTTC. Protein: CASSEAGGDYGYTF.

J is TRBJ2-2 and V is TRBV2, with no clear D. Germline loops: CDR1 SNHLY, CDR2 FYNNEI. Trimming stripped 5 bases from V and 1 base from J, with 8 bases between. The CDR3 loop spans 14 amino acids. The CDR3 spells CASSRMVNTGELFF. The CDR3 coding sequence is TGTGCCAGCAGTCGGATGGTGAACACCGGGGAGCTGTTTTTT.

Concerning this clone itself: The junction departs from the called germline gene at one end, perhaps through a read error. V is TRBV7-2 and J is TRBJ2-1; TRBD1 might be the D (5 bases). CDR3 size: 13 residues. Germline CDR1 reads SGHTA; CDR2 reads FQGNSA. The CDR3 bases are TGTGCCAGCAGCTTAGTAGGGGCAGGTATGAAAGTCTTC. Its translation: CASSLVGAGMKVF.

The CDR3 protein is CASPSPLSPGTDTQYF. The CDR3 DNA reads as TGTGCCAGCCCCTCCCCACTATCCCCAGGCACAGATACGCAGTATTTT. J is TRBJ2-3 and V is TRBV28; D ambiguous. Germline-derived CDR1 and CDR2 are MDHEN and SYDVKM. The ends were cut back, 8 bases at V and 1 base at J, with 19 bases in the middle. This CDR3 is built from 16 residues.

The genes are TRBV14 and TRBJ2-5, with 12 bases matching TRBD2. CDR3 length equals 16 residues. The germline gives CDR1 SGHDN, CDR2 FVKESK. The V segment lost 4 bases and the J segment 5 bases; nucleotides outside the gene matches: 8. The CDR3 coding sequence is TGTGCCAGCAGCCCGACTAGCGGGGGCTCCTGGGAGACCCAGTACTTC. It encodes CASSPTSGGSWETQYF.

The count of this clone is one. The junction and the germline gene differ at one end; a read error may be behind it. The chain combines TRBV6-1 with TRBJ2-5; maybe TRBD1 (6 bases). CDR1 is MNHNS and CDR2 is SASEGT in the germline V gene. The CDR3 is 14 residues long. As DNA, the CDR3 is TGTGCCACCAGTTGGACAGTCCGACAAGAGACCCAGTACTTC. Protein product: CATSWTVRQETQYF.

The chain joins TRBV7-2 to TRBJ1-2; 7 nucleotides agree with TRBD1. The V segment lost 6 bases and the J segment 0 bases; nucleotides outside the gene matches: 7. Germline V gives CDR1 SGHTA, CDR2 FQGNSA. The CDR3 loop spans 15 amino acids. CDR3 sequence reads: CASRNGQDANYGYTF. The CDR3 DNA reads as TGTGCCAGCAGGAACGGACAGGATGCTAACTATGGCTACACCTTC.

CDR3 loop: CASSQGDSVEGNQPQHF. In DNA, the CDR3 is TGTGCCAGCAGCCAAGGAGATAGTGTGGAGGGCAATCAGCCCCAGCATTTT. This chain connects TRBV4-2 to TRBJ1-5; D remains unclear. This CDR3 has 17 residues. V was clipped by 1 base and J by 2 bases, with 15 bases between them. CDR1 is LGHNA, CDR2 YNFKEQ, per germline.

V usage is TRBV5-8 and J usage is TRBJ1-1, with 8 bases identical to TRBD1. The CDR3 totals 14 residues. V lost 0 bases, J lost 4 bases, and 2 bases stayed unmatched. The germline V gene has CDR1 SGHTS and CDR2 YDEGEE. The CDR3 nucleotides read TGTGCCAGCAGCTTGGATACAGGGGGCACTGAAGCTTTCTTT. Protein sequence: CASSLDTGGTEAFF.

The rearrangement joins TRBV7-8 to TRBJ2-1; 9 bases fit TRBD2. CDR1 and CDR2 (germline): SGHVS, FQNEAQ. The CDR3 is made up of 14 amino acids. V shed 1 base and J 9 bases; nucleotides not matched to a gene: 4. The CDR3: CASSLEGGGAEQFF. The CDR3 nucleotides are TGTGCCAGCAGCTTAGAGGGCGGGGGGGCTGAGCAGTTCTTC.

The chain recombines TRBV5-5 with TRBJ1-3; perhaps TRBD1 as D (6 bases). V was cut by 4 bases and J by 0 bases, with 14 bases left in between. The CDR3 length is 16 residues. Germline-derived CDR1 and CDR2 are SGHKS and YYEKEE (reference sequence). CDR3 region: CASSENTGISGNTIYF. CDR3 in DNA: TGTGCCAGCAGCGAAAATACAGGGATCTCTGGAAACACCATATATTTT. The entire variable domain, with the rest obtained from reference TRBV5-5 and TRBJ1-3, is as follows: DAGVTQSPTHLIKTRGQQVTLRCSPISGHKSVSWYQQVLGQGPQFIFQYYEKEERGRGNFPDRFSARQFPNYSSELNVNALLLGDSALYLCASSENTGISGNTIYFGEGSWLTVV.

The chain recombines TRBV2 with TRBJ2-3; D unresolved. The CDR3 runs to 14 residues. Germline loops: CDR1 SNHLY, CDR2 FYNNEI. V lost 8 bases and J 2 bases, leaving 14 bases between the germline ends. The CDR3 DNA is TGTGCCAGCCGCCGGTCCGGCAACACAGATACGCAGTATTTT. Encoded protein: CASRRSGNTDTQYF.

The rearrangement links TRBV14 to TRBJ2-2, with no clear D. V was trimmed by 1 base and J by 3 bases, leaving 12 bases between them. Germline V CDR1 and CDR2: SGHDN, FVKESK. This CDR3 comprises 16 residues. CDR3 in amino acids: CASSQVGSIDTGELFF. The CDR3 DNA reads TGTGCCAGCAGCCAAGTAGGTAGCATCGACACCGGGGAGCTGTTTTTT.

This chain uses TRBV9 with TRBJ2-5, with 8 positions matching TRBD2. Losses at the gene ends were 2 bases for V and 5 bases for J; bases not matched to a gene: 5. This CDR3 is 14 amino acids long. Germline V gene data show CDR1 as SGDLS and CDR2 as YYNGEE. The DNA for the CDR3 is TGTGCCAGCAGCGTGGGATCGGGGGGGGAGACCCAGTACTTC. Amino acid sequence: CASSVGSGGETQYF.

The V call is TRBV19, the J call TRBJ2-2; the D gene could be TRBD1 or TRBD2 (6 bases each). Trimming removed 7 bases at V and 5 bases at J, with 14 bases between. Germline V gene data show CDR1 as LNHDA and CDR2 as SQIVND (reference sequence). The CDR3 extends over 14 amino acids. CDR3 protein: CASTRGAGTGELFF. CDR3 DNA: TGTGCCAGTACGAGGGGGGCGGGGACCGGGGAGCTGTTTTTT.